The entry below gives a single T cell receptor beta chain sequence along with its context. The length of the CDR3 is 14 residues. The V gene's germline CDR1 is MNHEY and CDR2 SMNVEV (reference sequence). Trimming removed 8 bases at V and 4 bases at J, with 15 bases between. Generated by immunoSEQ multiplex PCR, the TCRdb table keeps only in-frame clones and is missing some. The table shows fewer than 55,000 clones, with approximately 90% occurring only once. The data belong to a study of T cell changes during pregnancy in multiple sclerosis. The sequencing here drew on peripheral blood, taken in the first trimester of pregnancy. J is TRBJ1-5 and V is TRBV27, with D perhaps TRBD1 (6 bases). This TCR derives from a female donor with multiple sclerosis, enrolled in a pregnancy study. The DNA of the CDR3 is TGTGCCAGCGGGCAACAGGGAGGGAATCAGCCCCAGCATTTT. This codes for CASGQQGGNQPQHF.